Reported below is one TCR beta chain. What it binds is unknown. Germline V CDR1 and CDR2: SGHDN, FVKESK. V was clipped by 1 base and J by 4 bases, with 9 bases between them. This CDR3 is built from 14 residues. Both 60 Vbeta primers and 13 Jbeta primers went into the PCR. Some clones are missing from TCRdb's copy, which holds only in-frame ones; the method was immunoSEQ multiplex PCR. There are more than 150,000 clones in the sample; approximately 84% occur only once, and around 0.37% lies in the top ten. This specimen belongs to a study of cytomegalovirus exposure and HLA in healthy donors. Study-level points and caveats: Researchers catalogued 160 or so TCR beta chains as cytomegalovirus-associated.

The specimen sequenced was PBMCs. V gene TRBV14 combines with J gene TRBJ2-3, with D perhaps matching TRBD2 (6 bases). This sequence originates from a boy between 2 and 15 years old in good health and CMV-seronegative. CDR3 in DNA: TGTGCCAGCAGCCAAGTTCCGGGGGCAGATACGCAGTATTTT. This gives the protein CASSQVPGADTQYF.